Sequencing of this T cell receptor beta chain was carried out in a study of PD-L1 blockade in urothelial cancer. Per germline, CDR1 MGHRA and CDR2 YSYEKL. This CDR3 comprises 17 residues. V lost 3 bases and J lost 2; bases outside the gene matches: 11. Produced via immunoSEQ multiplex PCR; TCRdb's table is partial and in-frame only. Among 70,000 to 85,000 clones, around 84% were seen once, and the ten largest hold about 4.7%. The chain links TRBV4-1 to TRBJ2-5; 8 bases align to TRBD1. The sequencing used PBMCs, collected around atezolizumab (anti-PD-L1) treatment. The clonotype was recovered from a man in his 70s with urothelial cancer. The CDR3 DNA reads TGCGCCAGCAGCCAGGACTCGACAGGGGCCGGTCAAGAGACCCAGTACTTC. Encoded protein: CASSQDSTGAGQETQYF.